Each of the 19 T cell receptor beta chains below was sequenced from the same sample in a study of control samples from healthy donors and cancer patients. Produced via immunoSEQ multiplex PCR; TCRdb's table is partial and in-frame only. Counted here are 120,000 or so clones, approximately 87% occurring once; the ten biggest clones make up around an eighth. The sample was blood. The receptors stem from a man aged 25 to 45 in good health.

The table lists this clone with a count of one. The V call is TRBV4-1, the J call TRBJ1-1, with no clear D. The V and J ends lost 2 bases and 6 bases respectively, with 10 bases between them. The CDR3 sequence is 13 residues long. In germline, CDR1 is MGHRA, CDR2 YSYEKL. Written as DNA, the CDR3 is TGCGCCAGCAGCCAACTGGCGAAGGCTGAAGCTTTCTTT. It encodes CASSQLAKAEAFF.

The chain links TRBV25-1 to TRBJ2-5, with D hard to call. This CDR3 contains 14 residues. Trimming stripped 4 bases from V and 4 bases from J, with 13 bases between. Per the germline V gene, CDR1 is MGHDK and CDR2 is SYGVNS. The CDR3 DNA follows: TGTGCCAGCAGTGTGGGCATCTCAGGAGAGACCCAGTACTTC. Residues: CASSVGISGETQYF.

The chain recombines TRBV10-3 with TRBJ1-1; 7 nucleotides line up with TRBD1. The CDR3 covers 14 residues. J lost 6 bases, V lost 4 bases, and 8 bases had no gene match. The V gene's germline CDR1 is ENHRY and CDR2 SYGVKD. CDR3 sequence reads: CAISGTGRTAEAFF. Written as DNA, the CDR3 is TGTGCCATCAGTGGGACAGGTCGCACGGCTGAAGCTTTCTTT.

This chain joins TRBV10-3 and TRBJ1-4; D might be TRBD1 (6 bases). Deletions cut 1 base from V and 0 bases from J, with 12 bases between. Germline CDR1 reads ENHRY; CDR2 reads SYGVKD. The CDR3 is 17 amino acids. The CDR3 DNA sequence: TGTGCCATCAGTGAGTGGGGGCCAGGGGCAACTAATGAAAAACTGTTTTTT. Amino acids: CAISEWGPGATNEKLFF.

V usage is TRBV18 and J usage is TRBJ1-6; a weak D match, TRBD1 (5 bases). The CDR3 runs to 15 residues. The V gene's germline CDR1 is KGHSH and CDR2 LQKENI. Trimming stripped 2 bases from V and 1 base from J, with 6 bases between. The CDR3 DNA reads TGTGCCAGCTCACCAGGGGGGTCCTATAATTCACCCCTCCACTTT. Its protein product is CASSPGGSYNSPLHF.

The chain links TRBV27 to TRBJ1-5; D is ambiguous. The CDR3 contains 17 residues. From germline, CDR1 is MNHEY and CDR2 SMNVEV (reference sequence). V was clipped by 2 bases and J by 1 base, with 15 bases between them. The CDR3, as DNA: TGTGCCAGCAGTTTAAAACCCTCGCTCAGGAGCAATCAGCCCCAGCATTTT. Its protein is CASSLKPSLRSNQPQHF.

This clone was counted a single time. This chain links TRBV19 with TRBJ1-4, with a tentative D call TRBD1 (5 bases). This CDR3 has 15 amino acids. Trimming took off 7 bases at V and 8 bases at J, with 20 bases between the two ends. CDR1 and CDR2 from the germline V gene are LNHDA and SQIVND (reference sequence). The CDR3 DNA is TGTGCCAGTACCCGGGCCGAAGGGGTATTAGAAAAACTGTTTTTT. Protein sequence: CASTRAEGVLEKLFF.

This chain connects TRBV19 to TRBJ2-2; D tentatively reads TRBD1 or TRBD2 (5 bases each). CDR3 length: 15 amino acids. Germline CDR1 and CDR2: LNHDA and SQIVND (reference sequence). V shed 4 bases and J shed 2 bases, with 11 bases lying between them. CDR3 region: CASSRGAANTGELFF. The CDR3 DNA follows: TGTGCCAGTAGTAGAGGGGCTGCTAACACCGGGGAGCTGTTTTTT.

The chain employs TRBV5-6 and TRBJ2-3; TRBD2 agrees at 7 bases. Trimming cost V 4 bases and J 1 base; bases outside gene matches: 6. There are 15 residues in the CDR3. Germline values: CDR1 SGHDT, CDR2 YYEEEE. This CDR3 reads CASSTLAGGTDTQYF. DNA for the CDR3: TGTGCCAGCAGCACTTTAGCGGGTGGCACAGATACGCAGTATTTT.

In nucleotides, the CDR3 is TGTGCCAGCAGTTTCGGGGTAGAGACCCAGTACTTC. This gives the protein CASSFGVETQYF. The chain employs TRBV12-3 or TRBV12-4 and TRBJ2-5; D might be TRBD2 (5 bases). CDR3 length equals 12 residues. Trimming left V 3 bases short and J 4 bases short, with 6 bases between.

The chain couples TRBV29-1 to TRBJ2-1, with D perhaps assigned TRBD1 or TRBD2 (5 bases each). Germline CDR1 reads SQVTM; CDR2 reads ANQGSEA. The germline V and J ends were trimmed by 6 bases and 5 bases, with 20 bases remaining between them. This CDR3 contains 15 residues. CDR3 loop: CSVTFSGSSNNEQFF. Written as DNA, the CDR3 is TGCAGCGTAACTTTCTCAGGGAGTAGTAACAATGAGCAGTTCTTC.

This sequence joins TRBV19 and TRBJ1-5; D not certain. The CDR3 totals 12 residues. Germline V gene lookup returns CDR1 LNHDA and CDR2 SQIVND (reference sequence). Trimming took off 5 bases at V and 5 bases at J, with 7 bases between the two ends. CDR3 DNA sequence: TGTGCCAGTAGTGCCCAGGATCAGCCCCAGCATTTT. The encoded protein is CASSAQDQPQHF.

This clone came up once. The genes are TRBV10-1 and TRBJ1-2; 11 bases map to TRBD1. Germline CDR1 WNHNN, CDR2 SYGVQD (reference sequence). With 5 bases clipped from V and 7 bases from J, the junction kept 6 bases outside the gene matches. The CDR3 totals 14 residues. CDR3 protein: CASSPGQGVVGYTF. In DNA form, the CDR3 reads TGCGCCAGCAGTCCGGGACAGGGGGTGGTTGGCTACACCTTC.

This chain links TRBV10-3 with TRBJ2-1, with D possibly matching TRBD2 (6 bases). This CDR3 region has 14 residues. V dropped 5 bases and J dropped 4 bases, with 12 bases sitting between them. Germline assignment: CDR1 ENHRY and CDR2 SYGVKD. DNA for the CDR3: TGTGCCATCAGTTCCGAGCGGGCTTACAATGAGCAGTTCTTC. This codes for CAISSERAYNEQFF.

This sequence joins TRBV9 and TRBJ2-5, with 8 bases lining up with TRBD1. Trimming took 3 bases from V and 4 from J; bases not matched to a gene: 2. The CDR3 is made up of 13 amino acids. Germline CDR1 reads SGDLS; CDR2 reads YYNGEE. For the CDR3, the DNA is TGTGCCAGCAGCGGGGGGACAGGAGAGACCCAGTACTTC. It is translated as CASSGGTGETQYF. The variable domain in full, completed from reference TRBV9 and TRBJ2-5, reads DSGVTQTPKHLITATGQRVTLRCSPRSGDLSVYWYQQSLDQGLQFLIQYYNGEERAKGNILERFSAQQFPDLHSELNLSSLELGDSALYFCASSGGTGETQYFGPGTRLLVL.

In DNA form, the CDR3 reads TGTGCCAGCAGCGGCGGAGGAAGGAACACTGAAGCTTTCTTT. Its translation is CASSGGGRNTEAFF. The chain joins TRBV5-5 to TRBJ1-1; D not certain. CDR1 is SGHKS and CDR2 is YYEKEE in the germline V gene (reference sequence). V lost 4 bases to trimming and J lost 1 base, with 11 bases between them. This CDR3 has 14 residues.

This chain uses TRBV28 with TRBJ2-5; possibly TRBD1 or TRBD2 for D (6 bases each). The CDR3 contains 15 residues. The germline V gene has CDR1 MDHEN and CDR2 SYDVKM. V was cut by 6 bases and J by 1 base, with 15 bases left in between. The CDR3 sequence is CASSLTGTGQETQYF. In nucleotides, the CDR3 is TGTGCCAGCAGCCTCACAGGGACTGGCCAAGAGACCCAGTACTTC.

The chain combines TRBV29-1 with TRBJ1-1, with D possibly being TRBD1 (5 bases). CDR1 is SQVTM and CDR2 is ANQGSEA in the germline V gene. V was pared by 7 bases and J by 3 bases, with 15 bases between. CDR3 length: 13 residues. In nucleotides, the CDR3 is TGCAGCGACTGGGACGGGGCGGACACTGAAGCTTTCTTT. It translates to CSDWDGADTEAFF. Using reference TRBV29-1 and TRBJ1-1 for the parts outside the CDR3, the full variable domain is SAVISQKPSRDICQRGTSLTIQCQVDSQVTMMFWYRQQPGQSLTLIATANQGSEATYESGFVIDKFPISRPNLTFSTLTVSNMSPEDSSIYLCSDWDGADTEAFFGQGTRLTVV.

The sample holds one count of this clone. This chain connects TRBV13 to TRBJ2-1; possible D gene TRBD2, 6 bases. CDR3 length equals 15 residues. Looked up from germline, CDR1 is PRHDT and CDR2 is FYEKMQ (reference sequence). V was shortened by 5 bases and J by 3 bases, with 14 bases between the two germline ends. Here the CDR3 DNA reads TGTGCCAGCAGCCCCCGAGGAGGGTACTACAATGAGCAGTTCTTC. Encoded protein: CASSPRGGYYNEQFF.